This TCR beta chain is drawn from a study of tumor-infiltrating lymphocytes in primary liver carcinoma (dated by TCRdb to 2015 to 2018). For the wider study: A few patients with histopathologically diagnosed primary liver carcinoma underwent surgical resection in China between November 2015 and March 2016. Reproducibility between technical replicate repertoires was high, with correlation coefficients above 0.98 and mean shared-clone rates roughly 0.87. A total of some 35 specimens from 5 patients went through TCRbeta repertoire sequencing, namely 25 tumor regions, 5 adjacent noncancerous liver tissues and 5 peripheral blood samples. The tumors of the five patients were staged as T1-T3 N0M0, with maximum diameters ranging from 4.2 to 10 cm. Across five regions of each liver tumor, along with adjacent normal tissue and blood, the study brought together TCRbeta repertoire sequencing, expression microarrays and whole-exome sequencing. Of the five patients, three men and two women aged 30 to 69 years, four had hepatocellular carcinoma and one had combined HCC and intrahepatic cholangiocarcinoma. Each sample produced roughly 3.5 to 8 million productive TCRbeta reads, and read depth showed no significant difference between tissue types.

Starting from roughly 500 ng total RNA, TCRbeta-specific cDNA was produced by reverse transcription with a constant-region primer and ProtoScript II reverse transcriptase. Three nested multiplex PCR rounds, following a slightly modified ARM-PCR procedure, were used to build the TCRbeta libraries. Each of the first two PCR rounds ran for around 11 cycles using multiplex TRBV1-TRBV30 forward primers together with a Cbeta reverse primer. Sample barcodes and Illumina adapters were added in a final 25-cycle PCR using Deep VentR polymerase. Before sequencing, amplicons between 200 and 500 bp were purified from gel using a QIAquick gel extraction kit. The TCRbeta amplicons were sequenced with 250-bp paired-end reads on an Illumina HiSeq 2500. The original pipeline was this. To recover full CDR3 sequences, reads were quality-trimmed using Trimmomatic v0.33 and paired reads were then merged using FLASH v1.2.11. V, D and J germline segments were assigned to the rearranged TCRbeta sequences by MiGEC v1.2.1b. Clonotype statistics and Shannon-Wiener diversity indices were calculated with VDJtools v1.0.0. Except for diversity analysis, only each sample's 250 most abundant clonotypes were used in subsequent analyses to reduce sampling bias. The raw public data were reprocessed by TCRdb itself: fastp quality trimming at Q25, MiXCR clonotype calling, in-frame beta chains only. Records with the same CDR3 protein are collapsed into one entry carrying the most frequent genes and DNA. The V and J calls come from TCRdb's annotation, not from the publication. The sample includes about 310,000 distinct CDR3 sequences, with around 50% observed a single time. 15% to 20% of the sample lies in the top ten.

This clonotype occurred a few times. The antigen it recognizes is unknown. It has no much larger one-base neighbor in the sample; base qualities were not kept. In the germline V gene, CDR1 corresponds to SQVTM and CDR2 to ANQGSEA. Taken from cysteine to phenylalanine, the CDR3 has 17 residues. Only the CDR3 portion is preserved as DNA: 51 bases, with reading frame beginning at the first base. After removal of 4 bases from V and 6 bases from J, the junction retains 18 bases not matched to a gene. TRIzol reagent was used to extract blood RNA from unsorted whole blood, while the DNeasy Blood & Tissue kit provided the germline DNA. Chronic HBV infection was present in the patients, and the patients were treatment-naive at sampling. Around 3.6 milliliters of peripheral blood were collected into K2EDTA tubes before surgery. Findings and caveats that apply to the study as a whole: Repertoire overlap was higher between tumor regions (mean about 36%) than tumor-adjacent (17%) or tumor-blood (roughly 14%) pairs, consistent with antigen-driven expansion. The study included only four to six patients, and the authors note findings should be validated in a larger study. Comparison of CD4+ and CD8+ T cell repertoires was precluded by the use of bulk unsorted samples. A significantly larger repertoire fraction was made up by the top 250 clones in tumors than in blood (p = 0.039). Only the TCR beta chain was sequenced, which likely underestimates true repertoire diversity because unpaired alpha chains were not captured.

This receptor was identified in a woman aged 30 to 39 with primary liver carcinoma and hepatitis B virus infection. This receptor chain uses TRBV29-1 and TRBJ2-1, with 7 bases in between that match TRBD2. The sequencing input was peripheral blood. The sequenced DNA is TGCAGCGTTGTGGGGGGGGGAAACTGGGCCTTACCCAATGAGCAGTTCTTC. Its amino acids are CSVVGGGNWALPNEQFF.